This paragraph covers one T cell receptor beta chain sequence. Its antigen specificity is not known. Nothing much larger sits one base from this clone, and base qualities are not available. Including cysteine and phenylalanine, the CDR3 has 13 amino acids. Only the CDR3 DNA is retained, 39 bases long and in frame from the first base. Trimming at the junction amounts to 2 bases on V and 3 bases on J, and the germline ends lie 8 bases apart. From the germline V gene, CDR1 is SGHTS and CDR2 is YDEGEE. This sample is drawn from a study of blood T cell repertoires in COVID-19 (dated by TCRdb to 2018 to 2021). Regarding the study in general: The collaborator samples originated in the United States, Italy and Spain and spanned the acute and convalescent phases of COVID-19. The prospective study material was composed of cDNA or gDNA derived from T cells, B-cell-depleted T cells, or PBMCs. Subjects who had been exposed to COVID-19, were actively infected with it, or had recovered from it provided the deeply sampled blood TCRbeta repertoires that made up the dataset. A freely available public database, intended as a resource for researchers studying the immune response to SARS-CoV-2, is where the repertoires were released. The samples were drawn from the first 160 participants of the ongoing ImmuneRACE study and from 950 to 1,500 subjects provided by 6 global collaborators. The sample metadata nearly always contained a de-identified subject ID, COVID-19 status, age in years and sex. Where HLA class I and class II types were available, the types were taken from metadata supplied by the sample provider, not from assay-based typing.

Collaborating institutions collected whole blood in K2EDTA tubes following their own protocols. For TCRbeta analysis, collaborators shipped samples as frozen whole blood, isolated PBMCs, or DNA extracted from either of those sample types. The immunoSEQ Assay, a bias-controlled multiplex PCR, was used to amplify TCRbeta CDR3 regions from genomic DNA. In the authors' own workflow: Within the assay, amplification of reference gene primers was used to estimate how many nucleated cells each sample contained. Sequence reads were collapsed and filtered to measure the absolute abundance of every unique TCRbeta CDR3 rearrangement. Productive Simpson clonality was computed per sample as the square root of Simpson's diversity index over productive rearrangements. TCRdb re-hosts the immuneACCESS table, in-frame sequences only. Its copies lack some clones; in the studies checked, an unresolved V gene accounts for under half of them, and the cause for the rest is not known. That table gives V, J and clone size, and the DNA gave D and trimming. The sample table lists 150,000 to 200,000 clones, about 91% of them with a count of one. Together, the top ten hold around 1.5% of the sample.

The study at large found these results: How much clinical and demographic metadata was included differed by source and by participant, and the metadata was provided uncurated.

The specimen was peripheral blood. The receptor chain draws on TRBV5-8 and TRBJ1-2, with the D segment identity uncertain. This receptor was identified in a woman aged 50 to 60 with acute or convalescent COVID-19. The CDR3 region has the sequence CASSFGGHYGYTF. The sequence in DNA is TGTGCCAGCAGCTTCGGAGGACACTATGGCTACACCTTC.